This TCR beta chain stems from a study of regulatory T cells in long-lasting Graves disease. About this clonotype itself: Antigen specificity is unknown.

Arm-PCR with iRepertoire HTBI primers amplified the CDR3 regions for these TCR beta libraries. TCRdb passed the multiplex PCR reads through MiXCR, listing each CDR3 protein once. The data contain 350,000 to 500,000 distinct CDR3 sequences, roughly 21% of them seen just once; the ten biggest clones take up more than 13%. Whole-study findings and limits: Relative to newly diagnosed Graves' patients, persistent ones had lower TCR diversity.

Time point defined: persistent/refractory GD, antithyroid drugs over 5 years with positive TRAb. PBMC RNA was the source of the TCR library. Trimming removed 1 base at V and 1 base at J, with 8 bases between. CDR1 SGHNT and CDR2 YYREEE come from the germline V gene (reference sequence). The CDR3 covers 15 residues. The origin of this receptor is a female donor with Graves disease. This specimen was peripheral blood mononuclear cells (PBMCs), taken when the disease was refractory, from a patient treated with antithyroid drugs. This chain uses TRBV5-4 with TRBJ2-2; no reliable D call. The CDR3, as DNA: TGTGCCAGCAGCTTGAGCTTCCAGAACACCGGGGAGCTGTTTTTT. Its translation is CASSLSFQNTGELFF.